The sequence of this T cell receptor (beta chain) was determined in a study of T cells in narcolepsy. Overall study context: Healthy controls were enrolled alongside patients with narcolepsy type 1 or type 2.

A note on this clone: Its antigen is unknown.

Profiling relied on immunoSEQ multiplex PCR, and the TCRdb table lists in-frame clones only, not all of them. The sample lists about 40,000 clones; about 91% were seen once. Whole-study results and caveats: Autoreactive HCRT-specific and TRIB2-specific clonotypes were marked in same-patient CSF-versus-blood CD4+ comparisons. Blood of same and different patients, but not healthy controls, reportedly held recurring autoreactive clonotypes.

This CDR3 has 16 amino acids. Trimming left V 6 bases short and J 6 bases short, with 20 bases between. Germline CDR1 and CDR2: LGHNA and YNFKEQ. The clonotype was recovered from a human donor with narcolepsy. The sequenced sample consisted of CD45RA- memory CD4+ T cells from PBMCs. This chain links TRBV4-2 with TRBJ1-4; no clear D. The CDR3 DNA is TGTGCCAGCAGTCCTTTGGACGGAACCTCTTATGAAAAACTGTTTTTT. Translated, it gives CASSPLDGTSYEKLFF.